This T cell receptor (beta chain) was observed in a study of graft-versus-host responses after intestinal transplantation. Study in general: Each of the recipients got a multivisceral, liver-intestinal, or isolated intestinal transplant. Among the recipients, all got anti-thymocyte globulin induction and then tacrolimus and steroids for approximately 3 years. Findings and limits, study-wide: Declines in HvG clones occurring early post-transplant were associated with peak circulating GvH clone levels. Present in recipient marrow, GvH clones included some that appeared first in ileum or blood.

The protocol was immunoSEQ multiplex PCR, while the TCRdb copy is restricted to in-frame clones and leaves out a portion. The sample records 99,000 or so clones, about 82% being singletons. Germline V gene data show CDR1 as KGHSH and CDR2 as LQKENI. The V gene end was trimmed by 4 bases and the J gene end by 8 bases; junction bases not matched to a gene: 8. The CDR3 runs 14 residues. For this clone: No antigen is known for it.

The chain combines TRBV18 with TRBJ1-2; 9 bases match TRBD1. This TCR came from a human patient who received an intestinal transplant, so some T cells may come from the graft donor. The specimen comprised PBMCs, sampled 255 days after intestinal transplant. The CDR3 nucleotides are TGTGCCAGCTCACTCGCAGGGACAGGGACGGGCTACACCTTC. Amino acid sequence: CASSLAGTGTGYTF.